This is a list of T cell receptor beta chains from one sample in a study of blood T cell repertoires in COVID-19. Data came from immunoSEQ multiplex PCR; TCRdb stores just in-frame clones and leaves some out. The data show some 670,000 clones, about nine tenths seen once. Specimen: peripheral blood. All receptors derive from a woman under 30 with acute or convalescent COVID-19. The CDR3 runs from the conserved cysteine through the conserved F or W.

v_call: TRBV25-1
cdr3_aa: CASSGWGQNYGYTF

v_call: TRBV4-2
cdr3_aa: CASSQDTSRVNQPQHF

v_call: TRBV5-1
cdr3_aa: CASSLPGGYGYTF

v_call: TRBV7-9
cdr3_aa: CASSLGQGATSYTF

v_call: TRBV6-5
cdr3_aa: CASSYGTGGVGELFF

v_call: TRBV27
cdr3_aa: CASSSVREAYGYTF

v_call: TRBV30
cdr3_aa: CAWSPPSGGGNTIYF

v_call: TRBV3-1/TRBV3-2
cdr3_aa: CASSAGGPGYF

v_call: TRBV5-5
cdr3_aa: CASSFRVQGHYGYTF

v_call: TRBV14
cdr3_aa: CASSQDGGALPDYGYTF

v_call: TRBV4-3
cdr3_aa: CASSQDYDRANYGYTF

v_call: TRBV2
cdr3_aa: CASRDGQVKPSNQPQHF

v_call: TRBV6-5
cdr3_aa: CASGTGPYNEQFF

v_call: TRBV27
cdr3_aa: CASSQQGSYQPQHF

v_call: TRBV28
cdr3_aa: CASSLTSLSYNEQFF

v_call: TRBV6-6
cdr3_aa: CASSPRLPVGSYNSPLHF

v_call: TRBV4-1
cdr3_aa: CASSRGAYTDTQYF